This TCR beta chain was documented in a study of OX40 agonist ivuxolimab in advanced cancers. Study in general: Head and neck, renal cell, melanoma or hepatocellular carcinoma were the cancers that dose-escalation patients had. Study results and caveats: Among T cells, CD8+ cells averaged more expanded clones than CD4+ cells.

Assay: immunoSEQ multiplex PCR; the TCRdb copy retains only in-frame clones and omits some. The sample lists approximately 80,000 clones, about 94% occurring once. Remarks on this clone: Antigen: not known.

Germline loops: CDR1 SNHLY, CDR2 FYNNEI. CDR3 length equals 16 residues. The ends were cut back, 6 bases at V and 0 bases at J, with 14 bases in the middle. Sequences were derived from CD4+ or CD8+ T cells sorted from blood, sampled in a trial of the OX40 agonist ivuxolimab. The chain is built from TRBV2 and TRBJ2-2; D is uncertain. This sequence was found in an adult with an advanced solid tumor such as melanoma, head and neck, liver or kidney cancer. In nucleotides, the CDR3 is TGTGCCAGCAGCGGGCCAACAAGGGCGAACACCGGGGAGCTGTTTTTT. Amino acids: CASSGPTRANTGELFF. Full variable domain (remainder filled in from reference TRBV2 and TRBJ2-2): EPEVTQTPSHQVTQMGQEVILRCVPISNHLYFYWYRQILGQKVEFLVSFYNNEISEKSEIFDDQFSVERPDGSNFTLKIRSTKLEDSAMYFCASSGPTRANTGELFFGEGSRLTVL.